This T cell receptor beta chain derives from a study of blood T cell repertoires in COVID-19. How the authors handled the data: Amplified reference gene primers provided the basis for estimating nucleated cell counts. Sequencing was performed with immunoSEQ multiplex PCR; in TCRdb, only in-frame clones are kept and a portion is missing. That table is the source of V, J and clone size, and D and trimming were worked out from the DNA. The sample shows about 270,000 clones, 91% of them seen only once. Patients at the Seattle site were enrolled during active infection and followed longitudinally. The V gene's germline CDR1 is WSHSY and CDR2 SAAADI. The CDR3 spans 14 residues. J lost 7 bases, V lost 4 bases, and 3 bases had no gene match.

The chain employs TRBV10-2 and TRBJ2-2; TRBD1 matches 10 bases. The sequenced material came from peripheral blood. This TCR was sampled from a person aged 18 to 29 with COVID-19, enrolled during active disease. CDR3 protein: CASSGQGASGELFF. The CDR3 coding sequence is TGCGCCAGCAGTGGACAGGGGGCTAGCGGGGAGCTGTTTTTT.